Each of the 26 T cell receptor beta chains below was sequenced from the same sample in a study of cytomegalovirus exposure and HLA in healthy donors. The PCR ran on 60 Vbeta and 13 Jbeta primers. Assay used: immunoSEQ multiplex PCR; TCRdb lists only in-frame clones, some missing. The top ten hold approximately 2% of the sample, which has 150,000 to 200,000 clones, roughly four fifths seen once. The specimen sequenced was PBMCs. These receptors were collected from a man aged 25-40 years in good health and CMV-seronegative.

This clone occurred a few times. In DNA, the CDR3 is TGTGCCAGCAGTGAAGATCCCCGGACAACGCTAGCGGGGGACTACAATGAGCAGTTCTTC. The encoded protein is CASSEDPRTTLAGDYNEQFF. The chain links TRBV6-1 to TRBJ2-1, with TRBD2 matching 10 bases. The CDR3 length is 20 residues. The ends lost 1 base at V and 3 bases at J; junction bases unmatched: 15. The germline V gene has CDR1 MNHNS and CDR2 SASEGT.

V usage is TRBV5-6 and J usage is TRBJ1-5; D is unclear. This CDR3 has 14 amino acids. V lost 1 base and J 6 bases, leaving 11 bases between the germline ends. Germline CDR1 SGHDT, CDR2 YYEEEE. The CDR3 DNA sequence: TGTGCCAGCAGCTTGAACGGGAGAATTCAGCCCCAGCATTTT. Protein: CASSLNGRIQPQHF.

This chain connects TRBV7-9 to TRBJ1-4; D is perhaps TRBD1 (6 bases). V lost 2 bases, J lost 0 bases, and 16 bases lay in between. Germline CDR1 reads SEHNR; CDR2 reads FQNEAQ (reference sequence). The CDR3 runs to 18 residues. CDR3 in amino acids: CASSLIGGQTATNEKLFF. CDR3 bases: TGTGCCAGCAGCTTAATAGGGGGACAAACTGCAACTAATGAAAAACTGTTTTTT.

In nucleotides, the CDR3 is TGTGCCAGCAGCCACCAGGGGGCGACTGGGGCCAACGTCCTGACTTTC. It yields the protein CASSHQGATGANVLTF. The chain couples TRBV11-2 to TRBJ2-6; 8 bases match TRBD1. Germline V gene data show CDR1 as SGHAT and CDR2 as FQNNGV. Trimming removed 5 bases from V and 2 bases from J; junction bases left unmatched: 5. This CDR3 contains 16 residues.

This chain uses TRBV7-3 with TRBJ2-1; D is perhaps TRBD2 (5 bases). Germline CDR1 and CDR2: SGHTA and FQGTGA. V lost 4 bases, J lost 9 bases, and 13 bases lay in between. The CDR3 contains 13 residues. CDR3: CASSSPPSTEQFF. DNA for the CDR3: TGTGCCAGCAGCTCACCCCCTAGCACTGAGCAGTTCTTC.

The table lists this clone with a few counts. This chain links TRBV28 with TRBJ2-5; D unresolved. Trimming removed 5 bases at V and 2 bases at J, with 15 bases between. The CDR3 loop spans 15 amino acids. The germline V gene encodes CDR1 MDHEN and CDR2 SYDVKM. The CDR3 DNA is TGTGCCAGCAGTGTCCCCCCGCCGACACAAGAGACCCAGTACTTC. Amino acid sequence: CASSVPPPTQETQYF.

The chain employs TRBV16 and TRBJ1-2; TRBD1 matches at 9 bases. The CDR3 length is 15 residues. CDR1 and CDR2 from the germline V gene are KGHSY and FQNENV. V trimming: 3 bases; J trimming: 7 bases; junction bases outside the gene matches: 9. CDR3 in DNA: TGTGCCAGCAGCCAGCAGGGACAGGGCGCCGTTGGCTACACCTTC. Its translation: CASSQQGQGAVGYTF.

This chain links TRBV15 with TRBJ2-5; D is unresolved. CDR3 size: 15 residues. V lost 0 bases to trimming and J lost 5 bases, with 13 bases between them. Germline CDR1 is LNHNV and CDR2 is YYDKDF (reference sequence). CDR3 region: CATSREASGMETQYF. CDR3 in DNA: TGTGCCACCAGCAGAGAGGCAAGTGGTATGGAGACCCAGTACTTC.

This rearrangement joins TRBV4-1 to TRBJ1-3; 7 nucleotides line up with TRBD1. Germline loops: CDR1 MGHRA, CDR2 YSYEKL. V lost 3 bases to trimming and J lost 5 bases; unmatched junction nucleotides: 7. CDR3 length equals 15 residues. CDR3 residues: CASSQPRDSRNTIYF. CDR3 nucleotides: TGCGCCAGCAGCCAGCCTCGGGACAGCCGAAACACCATATATTTT.

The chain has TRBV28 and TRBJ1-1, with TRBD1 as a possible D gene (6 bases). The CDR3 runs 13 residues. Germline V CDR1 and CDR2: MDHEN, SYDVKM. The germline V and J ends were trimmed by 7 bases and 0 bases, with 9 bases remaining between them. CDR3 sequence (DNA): TGTGCCAGCACGGACAGTTTGAACACTGAAGCTTTCTTT. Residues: CASTDSLNTEAFF.

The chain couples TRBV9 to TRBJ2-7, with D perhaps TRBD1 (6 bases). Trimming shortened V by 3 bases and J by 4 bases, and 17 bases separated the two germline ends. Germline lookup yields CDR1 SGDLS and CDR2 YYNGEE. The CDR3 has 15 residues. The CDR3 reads CASSGQGGGSYEQYF. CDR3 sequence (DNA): TGTGCCAGCAGCGGACAAGGGGGTGGGAGTTACGAGCAGTACTTC.

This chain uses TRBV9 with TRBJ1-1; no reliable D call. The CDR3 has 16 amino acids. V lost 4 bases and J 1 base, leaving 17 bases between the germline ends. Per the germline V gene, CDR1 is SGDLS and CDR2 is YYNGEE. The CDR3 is CASSRGRSTTNTEAFF. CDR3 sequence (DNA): TGTGCCAGCAGCCGAGGGAGGAGCACAACGAACACTGAAGCTTTCTTT.

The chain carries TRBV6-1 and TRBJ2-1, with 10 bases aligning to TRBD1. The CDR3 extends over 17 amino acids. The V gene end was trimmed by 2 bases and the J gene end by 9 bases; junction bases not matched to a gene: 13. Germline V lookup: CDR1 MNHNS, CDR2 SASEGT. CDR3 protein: CASSERVGGTGVGEQFF. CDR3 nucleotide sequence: TGTGCCAGCAGTGAAAGGGTCGGCGGGACAGGGGTCGGTGAGCAGTTCTTC.

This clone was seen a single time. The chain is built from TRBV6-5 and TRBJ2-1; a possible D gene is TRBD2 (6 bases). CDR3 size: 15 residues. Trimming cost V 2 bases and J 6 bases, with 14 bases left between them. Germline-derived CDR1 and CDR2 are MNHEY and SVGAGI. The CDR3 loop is CASSYGGGLINEQFF. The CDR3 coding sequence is TGTGCCAGCAGTTACGGGGGAGGACTAATCAATGAGCAGTTCTTC.

The CDR3 DNA follows: TGTGCCAGCACCACTTTAGCGGGATCTGGGGAGCTGTTTTTT. Its protein product is CASTTLAGSGELFF. The rearrangement joins TRBV11-1 to TRBJ2-2; 8 bases agree with TRBD2. The CDR3 extends over 14 amino acids. Germline loops: CDR1 SGHAT, CDR2 FQDESV (reference sequence). J gave up 8 bases and V 7 bases, and 9 bases lay outside the gene matches.

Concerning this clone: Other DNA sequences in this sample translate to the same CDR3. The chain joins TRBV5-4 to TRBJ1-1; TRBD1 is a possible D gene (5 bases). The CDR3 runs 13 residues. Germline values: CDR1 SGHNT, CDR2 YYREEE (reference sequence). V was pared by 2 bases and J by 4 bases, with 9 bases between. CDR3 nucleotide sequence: TGTGCCAGCAGCTTTACCGGGGGCACTGAAGCTTTCTTT. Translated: CASSFTGGTEAFF.

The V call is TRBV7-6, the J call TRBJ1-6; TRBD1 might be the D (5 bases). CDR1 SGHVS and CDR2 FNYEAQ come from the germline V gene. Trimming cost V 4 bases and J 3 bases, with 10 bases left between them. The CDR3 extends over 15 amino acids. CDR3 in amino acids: CASSSTGYYNSPLHF. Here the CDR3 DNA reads TGTGCCAGCAGCTCTACAGGATACTATAATTCACCCCTCCACTTT.

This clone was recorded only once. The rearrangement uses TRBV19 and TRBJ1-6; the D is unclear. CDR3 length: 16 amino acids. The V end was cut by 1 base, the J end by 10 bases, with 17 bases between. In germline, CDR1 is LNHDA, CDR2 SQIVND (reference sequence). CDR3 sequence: CASSIGATGRHSPLHF. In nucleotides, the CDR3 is TGTGCCAGTAGTATAGGGGCCACCGGGAGGCACTCACCCCTCCACTTT.

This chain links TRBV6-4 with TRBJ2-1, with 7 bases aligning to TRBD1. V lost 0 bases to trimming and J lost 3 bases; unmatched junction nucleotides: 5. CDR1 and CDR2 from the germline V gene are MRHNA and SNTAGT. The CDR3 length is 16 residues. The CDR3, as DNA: TGTGCCAGCAGTGACTCGGGGACAGCAAGCTACAATGAGCAGTTCTTC. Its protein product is CASSDSGTASYNEQFF.

CDR3 nucleotides: TGTGCCAGCATCCATGACAGGGGGGGCTCTGGGGCCAACGTCCTGACTTTC. The encoded protein is CASIHDRGGSGANVLTF. V usage is TRBV7-9 and J usage is TRBJ2-6; 9 nucleotides align to TRBD1. J lost 0 bases, V lost 7 bases, and 7 bases had no gene match. The CDR3 is 17 amino acids. CDR1 and CDR2 (germline): SEHNR, FQNEAQ (reference sequence).

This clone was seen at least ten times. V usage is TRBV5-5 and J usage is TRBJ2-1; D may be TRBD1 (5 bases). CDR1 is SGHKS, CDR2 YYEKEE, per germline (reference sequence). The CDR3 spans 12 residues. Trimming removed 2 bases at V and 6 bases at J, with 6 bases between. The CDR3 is CASSFGANEQFF. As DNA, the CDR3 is TGTGCCAGCAGCTTTGGGGCCAATGAGCAGTTCTTC.

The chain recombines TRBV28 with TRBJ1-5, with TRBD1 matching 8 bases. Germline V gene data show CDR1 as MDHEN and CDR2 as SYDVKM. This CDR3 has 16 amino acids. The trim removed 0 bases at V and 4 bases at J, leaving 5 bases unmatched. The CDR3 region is CASSLWQGAGNQPQHF. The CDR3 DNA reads TGTGCCAGCAGTTTATGGCAGGGGGCAGGTAATCAGCCCCAGCATTTT.

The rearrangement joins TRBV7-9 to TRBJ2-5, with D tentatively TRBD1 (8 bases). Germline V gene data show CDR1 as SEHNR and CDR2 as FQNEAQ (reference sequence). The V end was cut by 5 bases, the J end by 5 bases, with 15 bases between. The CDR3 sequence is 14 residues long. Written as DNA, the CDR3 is TGTGCCAGCAGCGGACAGGGAGGGGAGGAGACCCAGTACTTC. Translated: CASSGQGGEETQYF.

CDR3 in DNA: TGTGCCAGCAGCCTAGGGGCTAGCGGGACGAACACCGGGGAGCTGTTTTTT. It specifies CASSLGASGTNTGELFF. The chain recombines TRBV9 with TRBJ2-2; 9 bases agree with TRBD2. This CDR3 contains 17 residues. The J segment lost 0 bases and the V segment lost 4 bases, leaving 7 bases of the junction unmatched. Germline values: CDR1 SGDLS, CDR2 YYNGEE.

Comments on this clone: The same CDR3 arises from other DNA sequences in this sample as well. This CDR3 is CSVSQGTYEQYF. The CDR3 DNA follows: TGCAGCGTCTCCCAGGGAACCTACGAGCAGTACTTC. The chain is built from TRBV29-1 and TRBJ2-7; a weak D match, TRBD1 (5 bases). Trimming removed 6 bases from V and 2 bases from J, with 11 bases in between. CDR1 and CDR2 from the germline V gene are SQVTM and ANQGSEA. The CDR3 spans 12 residues.

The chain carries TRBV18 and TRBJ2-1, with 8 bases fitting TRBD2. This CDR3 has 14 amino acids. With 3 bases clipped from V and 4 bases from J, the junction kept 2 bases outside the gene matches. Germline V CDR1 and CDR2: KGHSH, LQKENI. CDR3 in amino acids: CASSPSGAYNEQFF. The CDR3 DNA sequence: TGTGCCAGCTCACCTAGCGGGGCTTACAATGAGCAGTTCTTC.